This TCR beta chain was recovered during a study of cytomegalovirus exposure and HLA in healthy donors. General study points: Productive rates of about 90% or about 30% were seen for most TCR beta V segments in an earlier analysis. At a 0.05 false discovery rate, a later analysis found around 17,000 TCR beta sequences to be associated with HLA alleles. In a later analysis, an Asian-associated ancestry cluster reportedly showed fewer N-insertions than the approximately 700-donor mean. A further, later analysis showed that HLA-associated TCR beta chains (compared with equally common others) were more clonally expanded.

Primers: 60 Vbeta forward and 13 Jbeta reverse. Clones were sequenced by immunoSEQ multiplex PCR, and TCRdb holds only the in-frame ones, with some missing. The sample has 210,000 or so clones, around three quarters seen once. As for this clone: Its antigen is not identified.

V dropped 1 base and J dropped 5 bases, with 12 bases sitting between them. CDR3 length: 15 residues. CDR1 and CDR2 from the germline V gene are SEHNR and FQNEAQ (reference sequence). V is TRBV7-9 and J is TRBJ2-1, with D maybe TRBD2 (6 bases). The TCR sequence derives from a man aged 35-49 years in good health and CMV-seronegative. Sequenced sample: PBMCs. CDR3 in DNA: TGTGCCAGCAGCTTAGGCGGGACCCCCCACAATGAGCAGTTCTTC. It specifies CASSLGGTPHNEQFF.